A single sample gave rise to the 6 T cell receptor beta chains below, sequenced in a study of control samples from healthy donors and cancer patients. Sequenced by immunoSEQ multiplex PCR; TCRdb stores in-frame clones only, minus some. The data contain about 90,000 clones, about 92% of them seen just once; the ten biggest clones take up roughly 1.5%. Input material: blood. All receptors come from a woman younger than 45 in good health.

The V gene is TRBV12-3 or TRBV12-4, the J gene TRBJ1-6; D not resolved. This CDR3 is 12 amino acids long. Trimming took off 2 bases at V and 5 bases at J, with 1 base between the two ends. In DNA, the CDR3 is TGTGCCAGCAGTTTAAATAATTCACCCCTCCACTTT. Encoded protein: CASSLNNSPLHF.

The gene calls are TRBV12-3 or TRBV12-4 and TRBJ1-2, with D possibly matching TRBD1 (6 bases). This CDR3 is 13 amino acids long. The ends were cut back, 4 bases at V and 4 bases at J, with 10 bases in the middle. The CDR3 nucleotides are TGTGCCAGCAGTTCCGGGACAATCTATGGCTACACCTTC. Protein: CASSSGTIYGYTF.

The rearrangement links TRBV11-2 to TRBJ2-5, with D unclear. Germline V CDR1 and CDR2: SGHAT, FQNNGV. V lost 1 base, J lost 4 bases, and 10 bases lay in between. The CDR3 is made up of 14 amino acids. The CDR3 coding sequence is TGTGCCAGCAGCTTAGGTCTCTCCGGAGAGACCCAGTACTTC. It is translated as CASSLGLSGETQYF.

This chain connects TRBV5-4 to TRBJ1-1; D might be TRBD1 (5 bases). The ends were cut back, 0 bases at V and 5 bases at J, with 20 bases in the middle. This CDR3 contains 17 residues. The germline V gene has CDR1 SGHNT and CDR2 YYREEE (reference sequence). The CDR3 coding sequence is TGTGCCAGCAGCTTGGAACCGGGACTCTCTATAGGGACTGAAGCTTTCTTT. This codes for CASSLEPGLSIGTEAFF.

V usage is TRBV5-4 and J usage is TRBJ1-5; the D gene is possibly TRBD1 (6 bases). This CDR3 is 14 amino acids long. Germline loops: CDR1 SGHNT, CDR2 YYREEE (reference sequence). The germline V and J ends were trimmed by 3 bases and 1 base, with 8 bases remaining between them. CDR3: CASSSGGSNQPQHF. CDR3 nucleotides: TGTGCCAGCAGCTCCGGGGGCAGCAATCAGCCCCAGCATTTT.

The chain uses TRBV14 and TRBJ1-2; D unclear. The germline V and J ends were trimmed by 1 base and 14 bases, with 17 bases remaining between them. The length of the CDR3 is 13 residues. The germline V gene has CDR1 SGHDN and CDR2 FVKESK. The CDR3 region is CASSQAGPYMMTF. CDR3 nucleotide sequence: TGTGCCAGCAGCCAAGCTGGACCCTATATGATGACCTTC.